The clone carrying this TCR beta chain came up a few times. The target antigen is unknown. Next came a second PCR, run for about 7 to 12 cycles, which used a sample-barcoded 5' primer along with a J-beta primer mix. TCRdb redid the calling of the 5' RACE reads with MiXCR, one entry per CDR3 protein. The sample has 700,000 to 850,000 distinct CDR3 sequences, approximately 53% seen once. The sample comes from a study of blood T cells in healthy people across ages. Whole-study findings and limits: In older individuals, TCR beta diversity per million T cells was lower, falling roughly linearly with age. Diversity was estimated from one million T cells, and these estimates were considered underestimates.

J lost 2 bases, V lost 5 bases, and 5 bases had no gene match. CDR1 SEHNR and CDR2 FQNEAQ come from the germline V gene (reference sequence). This CDR3 region has 14 residues. Samples each yielded at least 5.5 micrograms of total RNA. This rearrangement joins TRBV7-9 to TRBJ2-5; 7 bases match TRBD2. This receptor was identified in a man aged 80 or over in good health. Input material: blood. CDR3 sequence: CASSVLAYQETQYF. CDR3 DNA: TGTGCCAGCAGCGTACTAGCGTATCAAGAGACCCAGTACTTC.